This TCR beta chain was observed in a study of control samples from healthy donors and cancer patients. The assay was immunoSEQ multiplex PCR, and TCRdb's table has in-frame clones only and misses some. The data contain around 200,000 clones, about nine tenths of them singletons. The CDR3 loop spans 15 amino acids. Looked up from germline, CDR1 is SGHAT and CDR2 is FQNNGV. Trimming removed 1 base from V and 5 bases from J; junction bases left unmatched: 6. The clonotype comes from a woman in her 30s in good health. Material for sequencing was blood. The genes are TRBV11-2 and TRBJ2-5; 8 bases align to TRBD2. CDR3 sequence (DNA): TGTGCCAGCAGCTTAGGGCGGGGGGCGGCTGAGACCCAGTACTTC. Residues: CASSLGRGAAETQYF.